Listed below are T cell receptor beta chains from one sample, sequenced in a study of blood T cell repertoires in COVID-19. TCRdb's table, derived via immunoSEQ multiplex PCR, lists solely in-frame clones and lacks some. The table lists some 130,000 clones, around 86% of them singletons. Sequencing was performed on peripheral blood. These receptors all stem from a woman aged 70-85 years with COVID-19, enrolled during active disease. Both conserved end residues are part of each CDR3. A D gene is named only where the DNA matches it firmly. A clone size is listed for some rows: how often the clone was seen (once, few, many), or a class if it is expanded.

size: -
V: TRBV6-5
D: TRBD1
J: TRBJ2-2
CDR3: CASTQGDRGELFF
DNA: TGTGCCAGCACCCAGGGGGACCGCGGGGAGCTGTTTTTT

size: -
V: TRBV21-1
D: -
J: TRBJ1-2
CDR3: CASSKGEYGYTF
DNA: TGTGCCAGCAGCAAAGGGGAGTATGGCTACACCTTC

size: -
V: TRBV5-1
D: TRBD2
J: TRBJ2-5
CDR3: CASSPGGSGGAGETQYF
DNA: TGCGCCAGCAGCCCCGGTGGTAGCGGGGGGGCTGGTGAGACCCAGTACTTC

size: -
V: TRBV5-6
D: -
J: TRBJ1-4
CDR3: CASSLDRFNEKLFF
DNA: TGTGCCAGCAGCTTGGACAGGTTTAATGAAAAACTGTTTTTT

size: few
V: TRBV18
D: -
J: TRBJ2-3
CDR3: CASSPPGSGPGEGTQYF
DNA: TGTGCCAGCTCACCACCCGGCAGCGGACCCGGGGAAGGAACGCAGTATTTT

size: -
V: TRBV3-1/TRBV3-2
D: TRBD2
J: TRBJ2-1
CDR3: CASSQYLTSGAYNEQFF
DNA: TGTGCCAGCAGCCAATACTTGACTAGCGGGGCCTACAATGAGCAGTTCTTC

size: -
V: TRBV5-1
D: -
J: TRBJ2-5
CDR3: CASSLTGGRQETQYF
DNA: TGCGCCAGCAGCTTGACTGGGGGGAGACAAGAGACCCAGTACTTC

size: once
V: TRBV2
D: -
J: TRBJ1-5
CDR3: CASSESVTGGHQPQHF
DNA: TGTGCCAGCAGTGAATCTGTGACAGGAGGACATCAGCCCCAGCATTTT

size: -
V: TRBV5-4
D: TRBD2
J: TRBJ2-3
CDR3: CASRRASGSTDTQYF
DNA: TGTGCCAGCAGGCGGGCTAGCGGGTCAACAGATACGCAGTATTTT

size: -
V: TRBV2
D: -
J: TRBJ2-5
CDR3: CASSATGFQETQYF
DNA: TGTGCCAGCAGTGCTACAGGATTCCAAGAGACCCAGTACTTC

size: -
V: TRBV5-6
D: TRBD1
J: TRBJ2-1
CDR3: CASSGPGQGRSNEQFF
DNA: TGTGCCAGCAGCGGACCGGGACAGGGACGTTCCAATGAGCAGTTCTTC

size: -
V: TRBV18
D: -
J: TRBJ2-7
CDR3: CASSPGDSSYEQYF
DNA: TGTGCCAGCTCACCGGGTGACAGCTCCTACGAGCAGTACTTC

size: -
V: TRBV18
D: TRBD1
J: TRBJ1-2
CDR3: CASSPGQDGGYTF
DNA: TGTGCCAGCTCACCCGGACAGGATGGGGGCTACACCTTC

size: -
V: TRBV5-1
D: TRBD1
J: TRBJ2-3
CDR3: CASSPPLTGGFDTQYF
DNA: TGCGCCAGCAGCCCGCCCCTGACAGGGGGCTTTGATACGCAGTATTTT

size: few
V: TRBV24-1
D: -
J: TRBJ2-1
CDR3: CATSDDLVFQQFF
DNA: TGTGCCACCAGTGATGACCTAGTGTTTCAGCAGTTCTTC

size: -
V: TRBV5-1
D: TRBD2
J: TRBJ2-3
CDR3: CASSRQRGIDTQYF
DNA: TGCGCCAGCAGTCGCCAGCGGGGGATAGATACGCAGTATTTT

size: once
V: TRBV29-1
D: -
J: TRBJ1-2
CDR3: CSVEGSGQSYGYTF
DNA: TGCAGCGTTGAGGGGTCGGGACAAAGCTATGGCTACACCTTC

size: -
V: TRBV7-9
D: TRBD2
J: TRBJ2-5
CDR3: CASSWLAGQETQYF
DNA: TGTGCCAGCAGCTGGCTAGCGGGGCAAGAGACCCAGTACTTC

size: -
V: TRBV10-3
D: -
J: TRBJ2-7
CDR3: CATNPGPGTYEQYF
DNA: TGTGCCACCAACCCCGGGCCAGGGACCTACGAGCAGTACTTC

size: -
V: TRBV5-5
D: TRBD1
J: TRBJ2-1
CDR3: CASSPGTGQNNEQFF
DNA: TGTGCCAGCAGTCCCGGAACGGGACAGAACAATGAGCAGTTCTTC

size: few
V: TRBV7-2
D: -
J: TRBJ1-2
CDR3: CASSIRVGYGYTF
DNA: TGTGCCAGCAGCATCAGGGTAGGCTATGGCTACACCTTC

size: few
V: TRBV5-4
D: TRBD1
J: TRBJ2-5
CDR3: CASSSGTGNSEETQYF
DNA: TGTGCCAGCAGCAGTGGGACAGGGAACAGTGAGGAGACCCAGTACTTC

size: -
V: TRBV5-4
D: TRBD1
J: TRBJ1-6
CDR3: CASSFDRANVLHF
DNA: TGTGCCAGCAGCTTCGACAGGGCCAACGTGCTCCACTTT

size: -
V: TRBV3-1/TRBV3-2
D: -
J: TRBJ1-1
CDR3: CASSPDRPMGNTEAFF
DNA: TGTGCCAGCAGCCCCGACAGACCAATGGGGAACACTGAAGCTTTCTTT

size: once
V: TRBV19
D: TRBD2
J: TRBJ2-1
CDR3: CASSGGFYNEQFF
DNA: TGTGCCAGTAGCGGGGGGTTCTACAATGAGCAGTTCTTC

size: -
V: TRBV15
D: -
J: TRBJ2-7
CDR3: CATSRDGGLGEQYF
DNA: TGTGCCACCAGCAGAGATGGCGGGTTGGGGGAGCAGTACTTC

size: -
V: TRBV7-3
D: -
J: TRBJ2-1
CDR3: CASSSSHSGGAEQFF
DNA: TGTGCCAGCAGCTCATCCCACAGTGGGGGGGCTGAGCAGTTCTTC

size: -
V: TRBV28
D: -
J: TRBJ2-1
CDR3: CASSFQRPEQFF
DNA: TGTGCCAGCAGTTTTCAGCGGCCTGAGCAGTTCTTC

size: -
V: TRBV27
D: -
J: TRBJ1-2
CDR3: CASGRSYYGYTF
DNA: TGTGCCAGCGGTAGGAGTTACTATGGCTACACCTTC

size: -
V: TRBV28
D: -
J: TRBJ1-5
CDR3: CASSNPRPQHF
DNA: TGTGCCAGCAGTAACCCGCGCCCCCAGCATTTT

size: -
V: TRBV28
D: -
J: TRBJ2-2
CDR3: CASSFTYTGELFF
DNA: TGTGCCAGCAGTTTTACATACACCGGGGAGCTGTTTTTT

size: -
V: TRBV28
D: -
J: TRBJ1-6
CDR3: CASSSPKGLNSPLHF
DNA: TGTGCCAGCAGTTCCCCGAAGGGGCTTAATTCACCCCTCCACTTT

size: -
V: TRBV5-4
D: TRBD1
J: TRBJ2-7
CDR3: CASSLAGTGVTEQYF
DNA: TGTGCCAGCAGCTTGGCAGGGACAGGGGTTACCGAGCAGTACTTC

size: -
V: TRBV5-6
D: -
J: TRBJ2-2
CDR3: CASSPNTGSTGELFF
DNA: TGTGCCAGCAGCCCCAACACAGGGTCGACCGGGGAGCTGTTTTTT

size: -
V: TRBV7-9
D: -
J: TRBJ1-2
CDR3: CASSRDISGSYTF
DNA: TGTGCCAGCAGCCGGGACATCAGTGGGAGCTACACCTTC

size: -
V: TRBV20-1
D: -
J: TRBJ2-5
CDR3: CSAIVGETQYF
DNA: TGCAGTGCCATAGTCGGAGAGACCCAGTACTTC

size: once
V: TRBV28
D: -
J: TRBJ2-6
CDR3: CASIARRLSGANVLTF
DNA: TGTGCCAGCATTGCCAGGCGCCTGTCTGGGGCCAACGTCCTGACTTTC

size: -
V: TRBV13
D: -
J: TRBJ1-2
CDR3: CASRTNSYGYTF
DNA: TGTGCCAGCAGGACTAACAGCTATGGCTACACCTTC

size: -
V: TRBV5-6
D: -
J: TRBJ2-3
CDR3: CASSSGVAGGTDTQYF
DNA: TGTGCCAGCAGTTCTGGGGTGGCAGGGGGGACAGATACGCAGTATTTT

size: many
V: TRBV7-9
D: -
J: TRBJ2-1
CDR3: CASSLRAADRRSYNEQFF
DNA: TGTGCCAGCAGCTTGAGGGCCGCCGACCGTCGCTCCTACAATGAGCAGTTCTTC

size: few
V: TRBV29-1
D: TRBD1
J: TRBJ1-2
CDR3: CSVPDRGPGNYGYTF
DNA: TGCAGCGTTCCAGACAGGGGACCCGGGAACTATGGCTACACCTTC

size: -
V: TRBV28
D: -
J: TRBJ1-2
CDR3: CASSLEERFYGYTF
DNA: TGTGCCAGCAGTTTGGAGGAGCGGTTCTATGGCTACACCTTC

size: -
V: TRBV4-1
D: TRBD2
J: TRBJ2-5
CDR3: CASSQGASGGGETQYF
DNA: TGCGCCAGCAGCCAAGGGGCTAGCGGGGGAGGTGAGACCCAGTACTTC

size: -
V: TRBV5-4
D: -
J: TRBJ1-2
CDR3: CASSSRGYGYTF
DNA: TGTGCCAGCAGCTCCAGGGGTTATGGCTACACCTTC

size: -
V: TRBV7-2
D: TRBD2
J: TRBJ2-2
CDR3: CASSHSGGAGTGELFF
DNA: TGTGCCAGCAGCCACAGCGGGGGGGCAGGAACCGGGGAGCTGTTTTTT

size: -
V: TRBV28
D: -
J: TRBJ2-3
CDR3: CASSLRGDTQYF
DNA: TGTGCCAGCAGTCTAAGGGGGGATACGCAGTATTTT

size: -
V: TRBV6-5
D: TRBD1
J: TRBJ1-2
CDR3: CASTDVGTGYFTF
DNA: TGTGCCAGCACGGACGTGGGGACAGGGTATTTCACCTTC

size: -
V: TRBV25-1
D: -
J: TRBJ1-2
CDR3: CASKSSNYGYTF
DNA: TGTGCCAGCAAGAGTTCTAACTATGGCTACACCTTC

size: -
V: TRBV2
D: TRBD1
J: TRBJ1-6
CDR3: CASSDQQGVQSPLHF
DNA: TGTGCCAGCAGTGACCAACAGGGGGTACAATCACCCCTCCACTTT

size: -
V: TRBV11-1
D: TRBD2
J: TRBJ2-1
CDR3: CASSLRGSGGNNEQFF
DNA: TGTGCCAGCAGCCTCCGGGGAAGCGGGGGTAACAATGAGCAGTTCTTC

size: -
V: TRBV7-2
D: -
J: TRBJ1-5
CDR3: CASSLGPHGLNQPQHF
DNA: TGTGCCAGCAGCTTAGGCCCACACGGACTAAATCAGCCCCAGCATTTT

size: few
V: TRBV4-1
D: -
J: TRBJ2-7
CDR3: CASSQGGTGSYEQYF
DNA: TGCGCCAGCAGCCAGGGAGGGACAGGATCCTACGAGCAGTACTTC

size: once
V: TRBV6-5
D: TRBD1
J: TRBJ1-2
CDR3: CASSYSRDSYIYGYTF
DNA: TGTGCCAGCAGTTATTCCCGGGACAGTTATATCTATGGCTACACCTTC

size: -
V: TRBV6-1
D: -
J: TRBJ2-7
CDR3: CASSDRYEQYF
DNA: TGTGCCAGCAGTGACCGGTACGAGCAGTACTTC

size: -
V: TRBV28
D: -
J: TRBJ1-5
CDR3: CASSFLGAQPQHF
DNA: TGTGCCAGCAGTTTCTTGGGAGCTCAGCCCCAGCATTTT

size: -
V: TRBV5-1
D: TRBD1
J: TRBJ1-1
CDR3: CASSSTGANPEAFF
DNA: TGCGCCAGCAGCTCTACAGGGGCGAACCCTGAAGCTTTCTTT

size: few
V: TRBV5-6
D: -
J: TRBJ1-1
CDR3: CASSLGGGAGFEAFF
DNA: TGTGCCAGCAGCTTGGGTGGAGGGGCCGGATTTGAAGCTTTCTTT

size: -
V: TRBV3-1/TRBV3-2
D: TRBD1
J: TRBJ2-4
CDR3: CASSQGWTGLAKNIQYF
DNA: TGTGCCAGCAGCCAAGGGTGGACAGGATTAGCCAAAAACATTCAGTACTTC

size: -
V: TRBV14
D: -
J: TRBJ2-7
CDR3: CASSQQGGNYEQYF
DNA: TGTGCCAGCAGCCAACAAGGGGGAAACTACGAGCAGTACTTC

size: -
V: TRBV3-1/TRBV3-2
D: -
J: TRBJ2-7
CDR3: CASSQSSYEQYF
DNA: TGTGCCAGCAGCCAGAGCTCCTACGAGCAGTACTTC